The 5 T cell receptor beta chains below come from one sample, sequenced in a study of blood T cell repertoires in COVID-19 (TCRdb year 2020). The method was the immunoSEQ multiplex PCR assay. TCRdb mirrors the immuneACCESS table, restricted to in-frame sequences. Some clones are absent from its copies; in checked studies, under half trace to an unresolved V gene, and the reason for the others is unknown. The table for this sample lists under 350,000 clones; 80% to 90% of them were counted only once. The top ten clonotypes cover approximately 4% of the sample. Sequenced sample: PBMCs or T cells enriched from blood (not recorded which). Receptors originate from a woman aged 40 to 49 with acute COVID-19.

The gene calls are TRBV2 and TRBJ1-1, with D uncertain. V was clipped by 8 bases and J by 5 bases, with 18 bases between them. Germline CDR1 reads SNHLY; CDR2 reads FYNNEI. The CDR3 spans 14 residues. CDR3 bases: TGTGCCAGCGGACCTAGTTATGGAGGGACTGAAGCTTTCTTT. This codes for CASGPSYGGTEAFF. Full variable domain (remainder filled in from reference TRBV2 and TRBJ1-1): EPEVTQTPSHQVTQMGQEVILRCVPISNHLYFYWYRQILGQKVEFLVSFYNNEISEKSEIFDDQFSVERPDGSNFTLKIRSTKLEDSAMYFCASGPSYGGTEAFFGQGTRLTVV.

As DNA, the CDR3 is TGTGCCAGCAGTGAAGGGTTTCAGGGGCGGTCACCCCTCCACTTT. It specifies CASSEGFQGRSPLHF. J is TRBJ1-6 and V is TRBV25-1, with D possibly matching TRBD1 (6 bases). The CDR3 runs 15 residues. Germline CDR1 is MGHDK and CDR2 is SYGVNS. V lost 2 bases and J lost 10, with 15 bases in between. The complete variable domain, with remaining parts taken from reference TRBV25-1 and TRBJ1-6, reads EADIYQTPRYLVIGTGKKITLECSQTMGHDKMYWYQQDPGMELHLIHYSYGVNSTEKGDLSSESTVSRIRTEHFPLTLESARPSHTSQYLCASSEGFQGRSPLHFGNGTRLTVT.

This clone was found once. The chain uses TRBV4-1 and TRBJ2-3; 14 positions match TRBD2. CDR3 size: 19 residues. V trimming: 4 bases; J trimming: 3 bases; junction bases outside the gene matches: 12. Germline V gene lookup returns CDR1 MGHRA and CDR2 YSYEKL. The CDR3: CASSPRLAGGPRGTDTQYF. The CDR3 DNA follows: TGCGCCAGCAGCCCCAGACTAGCGGGAGGGCCAAGGGGGACAGATACGCAGTATTTT.

The CDR3 loop is CASSPPVLSEGAGGNTIYF. DNA of the CDR3: TGTGCCAGCTCACCACCGGTTCTGTCCGAGGGGGCTGGAGGAAACACCATATATTTT. The chain has TRBV18 and TRBJ1-3, with 7 bases matching TRBD1. J gave up 4 bases and V 0 bases, and 15 bases lay outside the gene matches. This CDR3 has 19 residues. CDR1 and CDR2 from the germline V gene are KGHSH and LQKENI. The complete variable domain, with remaining parts taken from reference TRBV18 and TRBJ1-3, reads NAGVMQNPRHLVRRRGQEARLRCSPMKGHSHVYWYRQLPEEGLKFMVYLQKENIIDESGMPKERFSAEFPKEGPSILRIQQVVRGDSAAYFCASSPPVLSEGAGGNTIYFGEGSWLTVV.

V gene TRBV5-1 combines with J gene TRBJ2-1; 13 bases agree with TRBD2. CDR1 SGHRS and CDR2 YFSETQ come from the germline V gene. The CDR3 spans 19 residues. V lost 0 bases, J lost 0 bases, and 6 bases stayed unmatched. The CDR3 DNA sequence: TGCGCCAGCAGCTTGGGACTAGCGGGGGGATCGAGCTCCTACAATGAGCAGTTCTTC. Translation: CASSLGLAGGSSSYNEQFF.